In this sample, the clone carrying this TCR beta chain turned up many times. Its antigen remains unknown. The authors prepared the TCRbeta library with unique molecular identifiers. TCRdb recomputed calls from the PCR reads with MiXCR, one row per CDR3 protein. This sample has approximately 300,000 distinct CDR3 sequences; approximately 10% occur once, and the top ten carry 20% to 25%. The data were taken from a study of T-cell reconstitution after alpha-beta-depleted transplantation in children. Findings and limits, study-wide: Among T cells one year after transplant, newly produced cells accounted for most counts and diversity. In patients about two months after transplant, alpha-beta T cells reportedly arose from several hundred expanded graft clones. Surviving recipient cells, namely T cells and thymic progenitors, were the source of high day-60 TCRbeta diversity in some patients.

After removal of 3 bases from V and 7 bases from J, the junction contained 23 bases not matched to a gene. The germline gives CDR1 MNHEY, CDR2 SMNVEV (reference sequence). The CDR3 extends over 20 amino acids. This chain joins TRBV27 and TRBJ2-1, with 8 bases lining up with TRBD2. The source is a male patient between 2 and 10 years old who had a stem cell transplant for chronic granulomatous disease, so the T cells may come from the graft donor. The material sequenced was peripheral blood, taken 180 days after TCRalphabeta/CD19-depleted stem cell transplant. The CDR3 reads CASSLVLLSTGTSIGNEQFF. The CDR3 DNA follows: TGTGCCAGCAGTTTGGTCCTTTTGTCGACCGGGACTAGTATAGGGAATGAGCAGTTCTTC.